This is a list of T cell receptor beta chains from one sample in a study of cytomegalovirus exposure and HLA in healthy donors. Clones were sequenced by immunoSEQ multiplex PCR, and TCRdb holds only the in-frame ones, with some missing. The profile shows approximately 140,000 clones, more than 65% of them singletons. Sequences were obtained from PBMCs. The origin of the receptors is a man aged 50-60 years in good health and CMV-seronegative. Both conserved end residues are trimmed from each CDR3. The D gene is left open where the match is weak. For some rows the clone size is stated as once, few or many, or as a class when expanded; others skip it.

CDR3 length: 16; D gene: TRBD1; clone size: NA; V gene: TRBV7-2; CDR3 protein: ASSLVSPDRGDDYEQY
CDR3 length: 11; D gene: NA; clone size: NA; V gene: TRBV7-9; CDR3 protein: ASSLGEGTEAF
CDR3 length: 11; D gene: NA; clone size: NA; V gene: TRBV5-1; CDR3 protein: ASSLTGEDGYT
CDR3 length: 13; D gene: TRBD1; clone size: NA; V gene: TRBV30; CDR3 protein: AWSMTGGMVIEQY
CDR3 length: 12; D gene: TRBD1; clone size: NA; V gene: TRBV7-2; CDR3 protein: ASSLTGGVDGYT
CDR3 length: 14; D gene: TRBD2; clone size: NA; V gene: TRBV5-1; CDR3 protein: ASSLDPGGLQETQY
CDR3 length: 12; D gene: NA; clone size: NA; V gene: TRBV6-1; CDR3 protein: AINPGKNNSPLH
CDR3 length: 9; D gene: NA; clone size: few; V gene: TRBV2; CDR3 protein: ASSADSEAF
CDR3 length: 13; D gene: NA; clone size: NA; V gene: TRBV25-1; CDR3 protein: ASSEFGEGYTEAF
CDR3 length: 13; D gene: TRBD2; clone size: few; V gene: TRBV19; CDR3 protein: ASTSLLGGKNEQF
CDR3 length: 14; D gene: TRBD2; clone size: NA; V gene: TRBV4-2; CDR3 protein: ASSTGLAGVQETQY
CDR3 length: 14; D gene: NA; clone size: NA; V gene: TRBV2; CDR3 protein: ASSEASNRVAYEQY
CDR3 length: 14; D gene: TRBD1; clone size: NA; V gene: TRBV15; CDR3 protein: ATSRRGSTGSYGYT
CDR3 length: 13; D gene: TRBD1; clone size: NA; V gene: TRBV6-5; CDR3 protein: ASSYDRGLDNEQF
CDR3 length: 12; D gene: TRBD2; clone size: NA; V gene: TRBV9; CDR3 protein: ASSAGLGVNEQF
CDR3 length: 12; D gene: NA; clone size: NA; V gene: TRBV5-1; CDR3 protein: ASSPDGASYEQY
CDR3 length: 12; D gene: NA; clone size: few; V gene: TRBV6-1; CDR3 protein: ASRQGLSNQPQH
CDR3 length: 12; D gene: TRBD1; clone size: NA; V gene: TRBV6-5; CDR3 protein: ASSYSNRGGGYT
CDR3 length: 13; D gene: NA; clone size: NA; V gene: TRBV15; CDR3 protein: ATSSEGMGNQPQH
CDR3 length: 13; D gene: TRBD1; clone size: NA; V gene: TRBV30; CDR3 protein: AWSGQGIGRYEQY
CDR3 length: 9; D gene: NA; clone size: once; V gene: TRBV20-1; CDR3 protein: SARRYNEQF
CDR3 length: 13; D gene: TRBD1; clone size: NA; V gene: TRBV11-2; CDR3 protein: ASSSQDRVYYGYT
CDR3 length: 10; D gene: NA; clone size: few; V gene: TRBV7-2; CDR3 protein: ASSLTGLEQY
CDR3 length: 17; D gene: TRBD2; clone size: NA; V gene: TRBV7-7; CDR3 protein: ASSYSGLAGGLNYNEQF
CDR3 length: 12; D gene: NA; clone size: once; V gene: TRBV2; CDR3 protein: ASHRFDFNTEAF
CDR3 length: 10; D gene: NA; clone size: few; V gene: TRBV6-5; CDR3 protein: ASSSSGNEQF
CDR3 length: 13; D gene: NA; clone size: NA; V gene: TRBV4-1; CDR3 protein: ASSQQGRGDYGYT
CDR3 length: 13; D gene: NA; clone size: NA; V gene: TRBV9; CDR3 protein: ASSVDPGAGNTIY
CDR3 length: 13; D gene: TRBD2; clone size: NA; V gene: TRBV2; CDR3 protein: ASRRTSGVYNEQF
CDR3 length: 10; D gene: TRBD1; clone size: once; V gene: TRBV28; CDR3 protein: ASTQTGKGYT
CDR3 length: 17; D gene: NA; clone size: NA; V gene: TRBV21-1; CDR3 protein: ASSKSLAGAHSGANVLT
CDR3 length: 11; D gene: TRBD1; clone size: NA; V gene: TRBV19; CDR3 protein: ASSQDRGYGYT
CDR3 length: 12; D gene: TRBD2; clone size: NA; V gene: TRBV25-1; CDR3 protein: ARLDCGGAYEQY
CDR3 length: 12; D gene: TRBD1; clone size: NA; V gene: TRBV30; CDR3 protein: ARGAGGLNTEAF
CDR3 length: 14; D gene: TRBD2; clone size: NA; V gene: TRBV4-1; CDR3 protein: ASSQDRPSGGYEQY
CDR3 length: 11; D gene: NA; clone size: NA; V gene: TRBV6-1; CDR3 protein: ASDEGAGYGYT
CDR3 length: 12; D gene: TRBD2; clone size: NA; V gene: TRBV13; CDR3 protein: ASSPRGSSYEQY
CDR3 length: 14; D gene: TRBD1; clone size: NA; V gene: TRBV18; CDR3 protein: ASSPVTGVLNQPQH
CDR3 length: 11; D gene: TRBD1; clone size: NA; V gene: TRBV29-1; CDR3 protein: SVGTGRDSPLH
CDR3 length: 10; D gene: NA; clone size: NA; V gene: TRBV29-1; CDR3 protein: SVGQAAGGYT
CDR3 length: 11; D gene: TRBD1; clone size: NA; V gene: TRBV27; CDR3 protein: AVAVPGQDEQY
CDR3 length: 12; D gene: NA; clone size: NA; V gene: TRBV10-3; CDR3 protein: AITADRIAYGYT
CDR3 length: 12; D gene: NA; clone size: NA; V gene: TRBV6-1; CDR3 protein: ASSTPGLADEQY
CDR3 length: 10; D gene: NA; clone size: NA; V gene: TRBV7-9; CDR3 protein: SSSLSSYEQY
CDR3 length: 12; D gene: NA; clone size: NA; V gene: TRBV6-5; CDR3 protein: ASSLRDKQDTQY
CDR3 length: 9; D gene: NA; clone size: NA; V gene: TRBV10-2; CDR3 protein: ASSDGKGYT